Following are 31 T cell receptor beta chains from one sample sequenced in a study of blood T cell repertoires in COVID-19. Assay used: immunoSEQ multiplex PCR; TCRdb lists only in-frame clones, some missing. Of some 380,000 clones listed, around 87% are singletons. Sequenced input: PBMCs or T cells enriched from blood (not recorded which). These receptors originate from a man aged 25 to 45 who had recovered from COVID-19.

This clone was seen a single time. The V call is TRBV19, the J call TRBJ1-5; a weak D match, TRBD1 (6 bases). In germline, CDR1 is LNHDA, CDR2 SQIVND (reference sequence). The V end was cut by 4 bases, the J end by 5 bases, with 12 bases between. This CDR3 comprises 14 residues. For the CDR3, the DNA is TGTGCCAGTAGTACAACAGGGTTCCATCAGCCCCAGCATTTT. Translating gives CASSTTGFHQPQHF.

This chain uses TRBV7-9 with TRBJ1-3, with a possible D match to TRBD1 (5 bases). V was trimmed by 1 base and J by 2 bases, leaving 15 bases between them. The CDR3 covers 17 residues. CDR1 SEHNR and CDR2 FQNEAQ come from the germline V gene (reference sequence). The CDR3 sequence is CASSLVIGAVTGNTIYF. The CDR3 nucleotides are TGTGCCAGCAGCTTAGTTATAGGGGCAGTTACTGGAAACACCATATATTTT.

V usage is TRBV4-1 and J usage is TRBJ2-7; the match to TRBD1 covers 7 bases. This CDR3 is built from 15 residues. From germline, CDR1 is MGHRA and CDR2 YSYEKL. Unmatched junction bases numbered 8, after V lost 1 base and J lost 5 bases. This CDR3 is CASSQATGLGNEQYF. The CDR3 bases are TGCGCCAGCAGCCAAGCGACAGGGTTGGGGAACGAGCAGTACTTC.

This chain joins TRBV5-6 and TRBJ2-2; TRBD1 matches 11 bases. V was clipped by 5 bases and J by 7 bases; unmatched bases: 10. The V gene's germline CDR1 is SGHDT and CDR2 YYEEEE. This CDR3 comprises 16 residues. The CDR3 here is CASREGQGAVSGELFF. The CDR3 bases are TGTGCCAGCAGGGAAGGACAGGGGGCTGTTAGCGGGGAGCTGTTTTTT.

The gene calls are TRBV5-4 and TRBJ1-1, with 7 bases identical to TRBD1. This CDR3 region has 15 residues. The V and J ends lost 0 bases and 1 base, in that order; junction bases with no gene match: 3. CDR1 is SGHNT, CDR2 YYREEE, per germline (reference sequence). As DNA, the CDR3 is TGTGCCAGCAGCTTGGGAGACAGGGCGAACACTGAAGCTTTCTTT. It is translated as CASSLGDRANTEAFF. Filled out from reference TRBV5-4 and TRBJ1-1, the complete variable domain reads ETGVTQSPTHLIKTRGQQVTLRCSSQSGHNTVSWYQQALGQGPQFIFQYYREEENGRGNFPPRFSGLQFPNYSSELNVNALELDDSALYLCASSLGDRANTEAFFGQGTRLTVV.

The J gene is TRBJ1-2, the V gene TRBV6-5; D is ambiguous. V was shortened by 11 bases and J by 7 bases, with 17 bases between the two germline ends. This CDR3 is 12 amino acids long. Germline V gives CDR1 MNHEY, CDR2 SVGAGI. CDR3 DNA: TGTGCCTCTACCCCAGGAGGCGGTGGCTACACCTTC. Translating it yields CASTPGGGGYTF.

The rearrangement links TRBV6-5 to TRBJ2-1; D remains unclear. CDR1 and CDR2 from the germline V gene are MNHEY and SVGAGI. V lost 0 bases to trimming and J lost 8 bases, with 11 bases between them. The CDR3 covers 14 residues. In DNA, the CDR3 is TGTGCCAGCAGTTACTCAGACCAAGACTATGAGCAGTTCTTC. Residues: CASSYSDQDYEQFF.

The chain has TRBV3-1 (or the pseudogene TRBV3-2) and TRBJ1-1; TRBD1 aligns across 8 bases. The CDR3 has 15 amino acids. V shed 1 base, J shed 7 bases, and the junction held 8 bases outside the gene matches. Germline CDR1 is LGHDT and CDR2 is YNNKEL (reference sequence). The DNA of the CDR3 is TGTGCCAGCAGCCAAGGAATCACAGGGGGTGGTGAAGCTTTCTTT. Its translation: CASSQGITGGGEAFF.

The rearrangement uses TRBV3-1 (or the pseudogene TRBV3-2) and TRBJ1-2, with TRBD1 matching 7 bases. CDR3 length: 13 amino acids. J was trimmed by 2 bases and V by 4 bases; bases with no gene match: 1. Looked up from germline, CDR1 is LGHDT and CDR2 is YNNKEL (reference sequence). The CDR3 DNA reads TGTGCCAGCAGCCCGGGACAGAACTATGGCTACACCTTC. Translating gives CASSPGQNYGYTF.

The rearrangement joins TRBV27 to TRBJ1-1; 9 bases agree with TRBD1. The CDR3 runs 17 residues. V lost 4 bases to trimming and J lost 4 bases; unmatched junction nucleotides: 13. Germline V gives CDR1 MNHEY, CDR2 SMNVEV (reference sequence). The CDR3, as DNA: TGTGCCAGCAGTTCGAACCGACAGGGGGGCTTTTTCACTGAAGCTTTCTTT. Translation gives CASSSNRQGGFFTEAFF.

The genes are TRBV7-8 and TRBJ2-7; tentatively, D is TRBD2 (6 bases). Trimming removed 5 bases at V and 6 bases at J, with 14 bases between. Germline CDR1 is SGHVS and CDR2 is FQNEAQ. This CDR3 is built from 13 residues. In DNA, the CDR3 is TGTGCCAGCAGCCCATCGAGGGAGGCCGAGCAGTACTTC. Protein: CASSPSREAEQYF.

The chain employs TRBV5-6 and TRBJ2-7; D unresolved. This CDR3 spans 16 amino acids. V was cut by 1 base and J by 1 base, with 15 bases left in between. CDR1 and CDR2 from the germline V gene are SGHDT and YYEEEE. The CDR3 reads CASSLFSERRSYEQYF. The CDR3 DNA reads TGTGCCAGCAGCTTGTTTTCCGAACGGAGATCCTACGAGCAGTACTTC.

The chain employs TRBV6-5 and TRBJ2-7, with a possible D match to TRBD2 (5 bases). Germline loops: CDR1 MNHEY, CDR2 SVGAGI. V lost 6 bases and J lost 1, with 10 bases in between. This CDR3 comprises 13 residues. The CDR3 loop reads CASSPPGSYEQYF. The CDR3 nucleotides read TGTGCCAGCAGCCCACCGGGGTCCTACGAGCAGTACTTC.

This rearrangement joins TRBV10-3 to TRBJ2-1, with TRBD1 as a possible D gene (6 bases). CDR1 ENHRY and CDR2 SYGVKD come from the germline V gene. The CDR3 length is 18 residues. The V end lost 6 bases, the J end lost 0 bases, and 21 bases lay between the germline ends. DNA of the CDR3: TGTGCCATCAGACCGGACGTTCGGACAGCGAGCTCCTACAATGAGCAGTTCTTC. Translating gives CAIRPDVRTASSYNEQFF.

The chain couples TRBV5-1 to TRBJ2-5, with 7 bases identical to TRBD1. The CDR3 has 14 amino acids. V trimming: 6 bases; J trimming: 2 bases; junction bases outside the gene matches: 7. Germline CDR1 is SGHRS and CDR2 is YFSETQ. The CDR3 DNA sequence: TGCGCCAGCACCCGGGGACAGATTCAAGAGACCCAGTACTTC. Protein: CASTRGQIQETQYF.

This chain connects TRBV7-9 to TRBJ2-7, with D perhaps TRBD2 (6 bases). Germline CDR1 SEHNR, CDR2 FQNEAQ (reference sequence). CDR3 length: 18 amino acids. The germline V and J ends were trimmed by 3 bases and 0 bases, with 21 bases remaining between them. Written as DNA, the CDR3 is TGTGCCAGCAGCTTGACCGGGACTCTTTTCCCTAGCTCCTACGAGCAGTACTTC. It codes for CASSLTGTLFPSSYEQYF.

The V call is TRBV27, the J call TRBJ1-1; a possible D gene is TRBD1 (5 bases). There are 19 residues in the CDR3. V was pared by 0 bases and J by 3 bases, with 23 bases between. Germline CDR1 and CDR2: MNHEY and SMNVEV (reference sequence). The DNA for the CDR3 is TGTGCCAGCAGTTTATCTCTTCGGACACTTCAACTGGGGTACACTGAAGCTTTCTTT. It is translated as CASSLSLRTLQLGYTEAFF.

The chain is built from TRBV10-1 and TRBJ1-6, with 11 bases lining up with TRBD1. Germline V gene lookup returns CDR1 WNHNN and CDR2 SYGVQD (reference sequence). CDR3 length: 14 amino acids. Trimming removed 6 bases from V and 8 bases from J; junction bases left unmatched: 3. The CDR3 is CASSAGQGDSPLHF. The CDR3 nucleotides are TGCGCCAGCAGCGCGGGACAGGGGGATTCACCCCTCCACTTT.

V gene TRBV30 combines with J gene TRBJ1-4; D gene uncertain. The CDR3 runs 13 residues. CDR1 and CDR2 (germline): GTSNPN, SVGIG (reference sequence). V was cut by 1 base and J by 8 bases, with 11 bases left in between. CDR3 sequence reads: CAWSGPSREKLFF. The CDR3 DNA sequence: TGTGCCTGGAGTGGTCCTTCGCGCGAAAAACTGTTTTTT.

This chain connects TRBV19 to TRBJ1-2; the D is unclear. CDR3 size: 15 residues. The V end was cut by 3 bases, the J end by 0 bases, with 11 bases between. Germline V gene lookup returns CDR1 LNHDA and CDR2 SQIVND (reference sequence). The CDR3 protein is CASSILGEANYGYTF. Here the CDR3 DNA reads TGTGCCAGTAGTATCCTGGGCGAAGCTAACTATGGCTACACCTTC.

The chain recombines TRBV24-1 with TRBJ1-2, with 9 nucleotides matching TRBD1. Germline V gene data show CDR1 as KGHDR and CDR2 as SFDVKD. The CDR3 totals 14 residues. Germline trimming cut 10 bases from V and 2 bases from J; bases unmatched to any gene: 7. The CDR3 is CATRPGTGNYGYTF. The CDR3 DNA reads TGTGCCACTCGACCCGGGACAGGGAACTATGGCTACACCTTC.

The chain is built from TRBV4-1 and TRBJ1-5; D is perhaps TRBD1 (6 bases). This CDR3 spans 15 amino acids. V lost 4 bases to trimming and J lost 6 bases, with 16 bases between them. The germline V gene has CDR1 MGHRA and CDR2 YSYEKL. The CDR3 nucleotides are TGCGCCAGCAGCCCCACAGGGTTGGTAGGTCAGCCCCAGCATTTT. This translates into CASSPTGLVGQPQHF.

This clone was seen a handful of times. Additional DNA sequences in this sample encode the identical CDR3. J is TRBJ2-7 and V is TRBV9, with TRBD1 identical over 7 bases. V lost 0 bases, J lost 2 bases, and 2 bases stayed unmatched. The CDR3 has 14 residues. Germline V gene sequence: CDR1 SGDLS, CDR2 YYNGEE. Written as DNA, the CDR3 is TGTGCCAGCAGCGTAGGACAGGGAGCCTACGAGCAGTACTTC. Encoded protein: CASSVGQGAYEQYF.

The V call is TRBV19, the J call TRBJ1-4; unclear D gene. The V gene lost 5 bases and the J gene lost 8 bases, with 18 bases spanning the gap. CDR3 length equals 15 residues. Germline values: CDR1 LNHDA, CDR2 SQIVND (reference sequence). The CDR3 DNA reads TGTGCCAGTAGTCTCAATCGGGGAAGGAACGAAAAACTGTTTTTT. It encodes CASSLNRGRNEKLFF. Combining the CDR3 with reference TRBV19 and TRBJ1-4 gives the whole variable domain DGGITQSPKYLFRKEGQNVTLSCEQNLNHDAMYWYRQDPGQGLRLIYYSQIVNDFQKGDIAEGYSVSREKKESFPLTVTSAQKNPTAFYLCASSLNRGRNEKLFFGSGTQLSVL.

This chain joins TRBV5-1 and TRBJ1-1, with a weak D call TRBD1 (6 bases). The length of the CDR3 is 14 residues. From germline, CDR1 is SGHRS and CDR2 YFSETQ. With 8 bases removed from V and 1 base from J, the gap between germline ends came to 15 bases. As DNA, the CDR3 is TGCGCCAGTTCCCCAGGGACACCGAACACTGAAGCTTTCTTT. It specifies CASSPGTPNTEAFF.

This clone was picked up one time. The genes are TRBV15 and TRBJ1-2; no definite D call. Germline V lookup: CDR1 LNHNV, CDR2 YYDKDF (reference sequence). This CDR3 has 14 residues. Trimming removed 0 bases at V and 4 bases at J, with 9 bases between. The CDR3 DNA reads as TGTGCCACCAGCAGAGAAGGCAGCGGCTATGGCTACACCTTC. As protein: CATSREGSGYGYTF.

The V gene is TRBV5-1, the J gene TRBJ2-1; 9 positions match TRBD1. The junction had 10 bases not matched to a gene; V was cut back by 0 bases and J by 9 bases. CDR1 is SGHRS, CDR2 YFSETQ, per germline. This CDR3 is 16 amino acids long. CDR3 bases: TGCGCCAGCAGCTTGGGAGGGACAGGGAATCTGGGTGAGCAGTTCTTC. It encodes CASSLGGTGNLGEQFF.

The chain combines TRBV9 with TRBJ1-4; TRBD1 matches at 8 bases. CDR3 length: 15 amino acids. V lost 3 bases, J lost 8 bases, and 9 bases stayed unmatched. Germline assignment: CDR1 SGDLS and CDR2 YYNGEE. In DNA form, the CDR3 reads TGTGCCAGCAGCGCCCGACAGGGGATAATAGAAAAACTGTTTTTT. This sequence encodes CASSARQGIIEKLFF.

A single count supports this clone. The CDR3 protein is CASSEAGGYQPQHF. DNA of the CDR3: TGTGCCAGCAGTGAAGCAGGAGGGTACCAGCCCCAGCATTTT. The chain links TRBV6-1 to TRBJ1-5; D is undetermined. Per germline, CDR1 MNHNS and CDR2 SASEGT. The CDR3 covers 14 residues. Between the trimmed V and J ends, which lost 0 bases and 7 bases, there was a span of 10 bases.

CDR3 loop: CASSTQGRTGELFF. The CDR3 DNA reads TGTGCCAGCAGCACACAGGGAAGGACCGGGGAGCTGTTTTTT. J is TRBJ2-2 and V is TRBV7-8; possible D gene TRBD1, 6 bases. This CDR3 is 14 amino acids long. From germline, CDR1 is SGHVS and CDR2 FQNEAQ. The V gene lost 5 bases and the J gene lost 5 bases, with 12 bases spanning the gap.

The chain recombines TRBV5-4 with TRBJ2-7; 9 bases fit TRBD1. The germline gives CDR1 SGHNT, CDR2 YYREEE (reference sequence). This CDR3 is built from 14 residues. The V and J ends lost 4 bases and 3 bases, in that order; junction bases with no gene match: 5. CDR3 nucleotides: TGTGCCAGCAGCATGCCGGGACAGGGCTACGAGCAGTACTTC. Translation gives CASSMPGQGYEQYF.